This TCR beta chain was found in a study of T cells after yellow fever vaccination (dated by TCRdb to between 2018 and 2021). Study-wide context: The SMART-Seq v4 Ultra Low Input RNA kit was used to prepare libraries from fractions with low cell numbers. Bulk TCR alpha and beta repertoires were sequenced longitudinally to track T-cell clones before and after primary and booster YFV17D yellow fever vaccination. Two healthy male donors, one aged 18 to 30 and one aged 30 to 40 years, were included in the cohort. Blood samples were taken at several timepoints before and after primary and secondary immunization, and bulk PBMC replicates and cell subsets were isolated. Overall results and qualifications from the work: Only two donors were included in the study, so the extent to which the findings can be generalized is limited. Compared with the primary T-cell response, the secondary T-cell response was weaker but faster, peaking on day 5 rather than day 15. Computational filtering was required because FACS-sorted repertoires could contain abundant contaminating clonotypes from the bulk population. A small share of clonotypes occurred in both CD4 and CD8 compartments, likely arising from convergent recombination. Most clones expanded after primary vaccination were re-detected after the booster (approximately 96% of CD4 and around 86% of CD8), suggesting broad memory maintenance.

Reading the label with the study, this specimen's treatment or condition is: live attenuated yellow fever vaccine strain. Two biological replicates of bulk PBMCs were collected at each blood-draw timepoint. A standard Ficoll-Paque protocol was used to isolate PBMCs from peripheral blood. RNA was extracted with TriZol from bulk PBMCs, CD4 and CD8 fractions, and dextramer-positive and dextramer-negative fractions. There are 18 amino acids in the CDR3, from cysteine to phenylalanine inclusive. Just the 54-base CDR3 DNA is kept, in frame starting at base 1. The germline V gene gives CDR1 as KGHDR and CDR2 as SFDVKD. Trimming accounts for 2 bases at V and 4 bases at J, while the number of junction bases matched to no gene is 12. TCR cDNA was synthesized by 5'RACE template switching, which introduced a universal primer site and unique molecular identifiers. Priming for cDNA synthesis came from both the TCR alpha and TCR beta constant segments. Library amplification used two PCR steps, and the second PCR step added sample barcodes and sequencing adapters. Sequencing of libraries was performed on Illumina HiSeq 2500 (2x100 bp) or NovaSeq (2x150 bp). The published analysis was carried out like this. MIGEC was used to demultiplex reads and collapse the reads into UMI consensus sequences, and MiXCR was used for V(D)J alignment. Vaccine-responding clonotypes were defined with edgeR using replicate PBMC samples, requiring FDR below 0.01 and a log2 fold change above 5 up to day 15. CD4 or CD8 identity was assigned to each bulk clonotype according to whether the clonotype was present at higher abundance in the sequenced CD4 repertoire or the sequenced CD8 repertoire. TCRdb applied fastp at Q25 and MiXCR to the public reads, then kept only in-frame beta chains. Each entry is one CDR3 protein sequence, shown with its most common DNA and genes. These V and J calls originate from TCRdb's pipeline instead of the authors' own analysis. The sample has hundreds of thousands of distinct CDR3 sequences on record, less than 15% of them singletons. The top ten clonotypes cover about 14% of the sample.

On this clonotype: Its recognized antigen is unknown. No per-base quality is available; no much larger clone lies one base away.

This specimen consisted of PBMCs, obtained on the day of the yellow fever booster vaccination. The sequence was obtained from a man aged 25-40 years who received the YFV17D yellow fever vaccine. The rearrangement combines TRBV24-1 with TRBJ2-5; TRBD1 agrees with 10 junctional bases. This receptor has the CDR3 CATSDSGSVTGGGETQYF. The bases read TGTGCCACCAGTGATTCTGGGTCGGTGACAGGGGGCGGAGAGACCCAGTACTTC.